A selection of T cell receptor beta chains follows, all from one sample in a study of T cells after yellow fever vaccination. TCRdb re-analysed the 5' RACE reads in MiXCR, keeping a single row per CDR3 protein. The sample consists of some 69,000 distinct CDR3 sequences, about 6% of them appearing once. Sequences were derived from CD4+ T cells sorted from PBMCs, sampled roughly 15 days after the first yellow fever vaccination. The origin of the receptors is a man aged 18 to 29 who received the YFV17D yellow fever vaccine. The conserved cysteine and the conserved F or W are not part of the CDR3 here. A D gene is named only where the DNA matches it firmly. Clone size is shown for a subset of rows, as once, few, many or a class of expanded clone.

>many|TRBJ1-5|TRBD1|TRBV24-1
ATSDPGTDQPQH
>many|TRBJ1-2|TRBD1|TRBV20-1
SAPRTGSGYT
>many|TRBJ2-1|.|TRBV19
ASSIGPGNEQF
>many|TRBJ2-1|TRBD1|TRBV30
AGGRGLDNEQF
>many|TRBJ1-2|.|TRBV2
ASSPTGVAGGYT
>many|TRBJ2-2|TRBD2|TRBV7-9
ASSSASGGAPGELF
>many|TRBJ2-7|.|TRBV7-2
ASSLAGGREQY
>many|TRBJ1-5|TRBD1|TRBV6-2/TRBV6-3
ASSYRTGQNQPQH
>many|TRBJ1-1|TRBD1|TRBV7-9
ASSHDRVTEAF
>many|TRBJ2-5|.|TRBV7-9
ASSPTGAWGYEETQY
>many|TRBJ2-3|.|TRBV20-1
SASLTERDAY
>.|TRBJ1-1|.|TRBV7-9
ASSLALGRINTEAF
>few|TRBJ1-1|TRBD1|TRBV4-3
ASSHFRTGTAEAF
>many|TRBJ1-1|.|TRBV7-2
ASSLQGWGNTEAF
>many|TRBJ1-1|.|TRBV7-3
ASSFQINTEAF
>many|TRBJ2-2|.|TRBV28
ASTQWGTGELF
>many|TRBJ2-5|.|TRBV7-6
ASSLGLQNQETQY
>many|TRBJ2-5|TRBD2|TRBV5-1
ASSSAGTSVQETQY
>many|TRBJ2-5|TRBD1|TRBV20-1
SASPRDRDEKTQY
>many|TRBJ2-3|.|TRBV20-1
SAAGSGTDTQY
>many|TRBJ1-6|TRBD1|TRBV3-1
ASSQEQGARSPLH
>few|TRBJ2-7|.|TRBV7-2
ASSSQPGQGYEQY
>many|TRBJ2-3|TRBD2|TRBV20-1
SASTSVSTDTQY
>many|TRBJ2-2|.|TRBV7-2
ASSFQGLNTGELF
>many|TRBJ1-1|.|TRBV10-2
ASGPRGVTEAF
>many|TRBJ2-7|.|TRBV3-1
ASSQVHSSNEQY
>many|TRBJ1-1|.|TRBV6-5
ASSYWGGTEAF
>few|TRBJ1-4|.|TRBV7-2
ASSPRSTEEKLF
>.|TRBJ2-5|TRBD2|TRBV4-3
ASSQEPGLAGGYQETQY